These T cell receptor beta chains were read from a single sample in a study of cytomegalovirus exposure and HLA in healthy donors. Libraries were prepared by immunoSEQ multiplex PCR; TCRdb keeps only in-frame clonotypes and omits some of them. The table records 150,000 to 200,000 clones, 70% to 85% of them present only once. Sequences were obtained from PBMCs. Receptors were obtained from a woman in her sixties in good health and CMV-seropositive. Each CDR3 is given with its conserved first and last residue. Each record gives: D gene, V gene, CDR3 length, J gene, clone size, CDR3 protein, CDR3 DNA. A D gene is named only where the DNA matches it firmly. Some rows have no size entry. The others give once, few or many, or a class for an expanded clone.

d_call: TRBD1; v_call: TRBV5-4; cdr3_length: 13; j_call: TRBJ1-2; clone_size: NA; cdr3_aa: CAIGAGGNYGYTF; cdr3_nt: TGTGCCATCGGGGCAGGGGGAAACTATGGCTACACCTTC
d_call: TRBD1; v_call: TRBV4-2; cdr3_length: 17; j_call: TRBJ1-2; clone_size: NA; cdr3_aa: CASSQGDRAYANYGYTF; cdr3_nt: TGTGCCAGCAGCCAAGGGGACAGGGCATATGCTAACTATGGCTACACCTTC
d_call: TRBD2; v_call: TRBV7-9; cdr3_length: 15; j_call: TRBJ2-7; clone_size: NA; cdr3_aa: CSSSLVSGKTYEQYF; cdr3_nt: TGTTCCAGCAGCTTGGTTAGCGGGAAAACCTACGAGCAGTACTTC
d_call: NA; v_call: TRBV28; cdr3_length: 12; j_call: TRBJ1-1; clone_size: NA; cdr3_aa: CASSPGWTEAFF; cdr3_nt: TGTGCCAGCAGTCCGGGGTGGACTGAAGCTTTCTTT
d_call: TRBD1; v_call: TRBV28; cdr3_length: 14; j_call: TRBJ2-7; clone_size: once; cdr3_aa: CASSTAGGVYEQYF; cdr3_nt: TGTGCCAGCAGTACTGCAGGGGGTGTGTACGAGCAGTACTTC
d_call: TRBD1; v_call: TRBV5-1; cdr3_length: 15; j_call: TRBJ1-4; clone_size: NA; cdr3_aa: CASSPGQGESEKLFF; cdr3_nt: TGCGCCAGCAGCCCGGGACAGGGGGAGTCGGAAAAACTGTTTTTT
d_call: TRBD1; v_call: TRBV18; cdr3_length: 16; j_call: TRBJ1-6; clone_size: NA; cdr3_aa: CASSPASGQNNSPLHF; cdr3_nt: TGTGCCAGCTCACCCGCCTCGGGACAGAATAATTCACCCCTCCACTTT
d_call: NA; v_call: TRBV5-6; cdr3_length: 14; j_call: TRBJ2-7; clone_size: NA; cdr3_aa: CASRRQGGGYEQYF; cdr3_nt: TGTGCCAGCAGACGACAGGGAGGCGGTTACGAGCAGTACTTC
d_call: NA; v_call: TRBV30; cdr3_length: 12; j_call: TRBJ1-3; clone_size: NA; cdr3_aa: CVFDTNGNTIYF; cdr3_nt: TGTGTCTTTGACACCAATGGAAACACCATATATTTT
d_call: TRBD1; v_call: TRBV2; cdr3_length: 12; j_call: TRBJ1-1; clone_size: NA; cdr3_aa: CASSDRGYEAFF; cdr3_nt: TGTGCCAGCAGTGACAGGGGGTATGAAGCTTTCTTT
d_call: NA; v_call: TRBV4-2; cdr3_length: 17; j_call: TRBJ2-3; clone_size: NA; cdr3_aa: CASSQEAGLASTDTQYF; cdr3_nt: TGTGCCAGCAGCCAAGAGGCGGGGCTGGCTAGCACAGATACGCAGTATTTT
d_call: NA; v_call: TRBV27; cdr3_length: 13; j_call: TRBJ2-4; clone_size: NA; cdr3_aa: CASSRERGNSQYF; cdr3_nt: TGTGCCAGCAGTCGGGAGAGGGGAAACAGTCAGTACTTC
d_call: NA; v_call: TRBV5-1; cdr3_length: 15; j_call: TRBJ2-6; clone_size: NA; cdr3_aa: CASSLDLSGANVLTF; cdr3_nt: TGCGCCAGCAGCTTGGATCTCTCTGGGGCCAACGTCCTGACTTTC
d_call: NA; v_call: TRBV2; cdr3_length: 13; j_call: TRBJ2-4; clone_size: NA; cdr3_aa: CASSDRGGNSQYF; cdr3_nt: TGTGCCAGCAGTGACAGGGGTGGGAACAGTCAGTACTTC
d_call: NA; v_call: TRBV20-1; cdr3_length: 11; j_call: TRBJ1-1; clone_size: NA; cdr3_aa: CITRADTEAFF; cdr3_nt: TGCATAACCAGGGCGGACACTGAAGCTTTCTTT
d_call: NA; v_call: TRBV28; cdr3_length: 17; j_call: TRBJ2-1; clone_size: NA; cdr3_aa: CASSLRAGGPSYNEQFF; cdr3_nt: TGTGCCAGCAGTTTAAGGGCCGGAGGCCCCTCCTACAATGAGCAGTTCTTC
d_call: NA; v_call: TRBV6-1; cdr3_length: 14; j_call: TRBJ1-3; clone_size: NA; cdr3_aa: CASNVQGSGNTIYF; cdr3_nt: TGTGCCAGCAACGTACAGGGCTCTGGAAACACCATATATTTT
d_call: NA; v_call: TRBV6-4; cdr3_length: 14; j_call: TRBJ1-5; clone_size: few; cdr3_aa: CASSDQYGNQPQHF; cdr3_nt: TGTGCCAGCAGTGATCAGTACGGCAATCAGCCCCAGCATTTT
d_call: NA; v_call: TRBV6-6; cdr3_length: 15; j_call: TRBJ1-6; clone_size: NA; cdr3_aa: CASRDWGGVPLALHF; cdr3_nt: TGTGCCAGCAGAGATTGGGGAGGGGTCCCCCTCGCCCTCCACTTT
d_call: TRBD1; v_call: TRBV18; cdr3_length: 15; j_call: TRBJ1-4; clone_size: NA; cdr3_aa: CASSPRQGVDEKLFF; cdr3_nt: TGTGCCAGCTCACCGCGACAGGGCGTCGATGAAAAACTGTTTTTT
d_call: NA; v_call: TRBV4-3; cdr3_length: 18; j_call: TRBJ2-1; clone_size: NA; cdr3_aa: CASSQEIREGRKYNEQFF; cdr3_nt: TGCGCCAGCAGCCAAGAAATCCGGGAAGGCAGAAAGTACAATGAGCAGTTCTTC
d_call: NA; v_call: TRBV11-3; cdr3_length: 12; j_call: TRBJ1-6; clone_size: NA; cdr3_aa: CASSFLQSRGHF; cdr3_nt: TGTGCCAGCAGCTTCCTCCAGAGTAGAGGGCACTTT
d_call: TRBD1; v_call: TRBV10-3; cdr3_length: 14; j_call: TRBJ2-7; clone_size: NA; cdr3_aa: CAISHRQGNYEQYF; cdr3_nt: TGTGCCATCAGCCACAGACAGGGGAACTACGAGCAGTACTTC
d_call: TRBD1; v_call: TRBV18; cdr3_length: 16; j_call: TRBJ1-2; clone_size: NA; cdr3_aa: CASSPEATGFGYGYTF; cdr3_nt: TGTGCCAGCTCACCCGAAGCGACAGGGTTTGGCTATGGCTACACCTTC
d_call: TRBD2; v_call: TRBV5-4; cdr3_length: 14; j_call: TRBJ2-3; clone_size: NA; cdr3_aa: CASSFGLAADTQYF; cdr3_nt: TGTGCCAGCAGCTTTGGACTAGCGGCAGATACGCAGTATTTT
d_call: NA; v_call: TRBV5-6; cdr3_length: 17; j_call: TRBJ2-1; clone_size: NA; cdr3_aa: CASSPWGAGSKFNEQFF; cdr3_nt: TGTGCCAGCAGCCCGTGGGGCGCGGGATCCAAATTCAATGAGCAGTTCTTC
d_call: TRBD1; v_call: TRBV9; cdr3_length: 14; j_call: TRBJ2-5; clone_size: NA; cdr3_aa: CASSTWTGQETQYF; cdr3_nt: TGTGCCAGCAGCACCTGGACAGGCCAAGAGACCCAGTACTTC
d_call: NA; v_call: TRBV28; cdr3_length: 13; j_call: TRBJ1-4; clone_size: NA; cdr3_aa: CASSPNRSWQLFF; cdr3_nt: TGTGCCAGCAGTCCTAACAGGAGCTGGCAACTGTTTTTT
d_call: NA; v_call: TRBV6-5; cdr3_length: 14; j_call: TRBJ1-1; clone_size: NA; cdr3_aa: CASSYTGVSTEAFF; cdr3_nt: TGTGCCAGCAGTTACACGGGTGTAAGCACTGAAGCTTTCTTT